Listed here is a single T cell receptor (beta chain). No cognate antigen has been identified for it. Per-base quality was not reported, and no clone a single base away is much larger than it. The library relied on the immunoSEQ multiplex PCR assay. For the multiplex PCR, a mixture combining 60 forward primers for TCR Vbeta segments and 13 reverse primers for TCR Jbeta segments was used. A multiplex PCR assay on genomic DNA amplified the CDR3 region of rearranged TCR beta genes. On the Illumina HiSeq System, the amplified TCR beta libraries were sequenced as 87-base-pair reads. The paper's processing steps were these. Across the 600 to 700 repertoires, a later analysis counted tens of millions of unique TCR beta chains, roughly 11 million of which were shared by at least two donors. Raw reads were error-corrected and collapsed into unique sequences by a nearest-neighbor algorithm in which closely related sequences were merged to remove PCR and sequencing errors. CDR3 sequences were aligned to IMGT reference sequences to assign V, D and J gene segments. For a sequence to be retained, at least a six-nucleotide match to both a V gene segment and a J gene segment was required. A rearrangement was called productive if the CDR3 had no stop codons and remained in frame with V and J, and every other rearrangement was called non-productive. Following IMGT convention, CDR3 was defined as the stretch from the second conserved V-encoded cysteine up to the conserved J-encoded phenylalanine. The earlier analysis of roughly 590 of the donors excluded sequences that lacked an unambiguous match to a single V gene segment. An earlier analysis of about 600 of the donors called V segments functional above 56.7% productive rearrangements and segregating when the between-donor standard deviation exceeded 5%. A statistical classification framework was built for diagnosing cytomegalovirus status from the catalog of TCR beta chain sequences. In a later analysis, V and J genes were assigned by comparing TCR nucleotide sequences against IMGT/GENE-DB human TR gene sequences. Using the TCRdist pipeline, a later analysis assigned CDR3 sequences along with most-parsimonious VDJ recombination scenarios. A later analysis defined each TCR beta chain by its CDR3 amino acid sequence plus V-gene family, and excluded reads lacking a unique V-gene family. As a way to deal with suspected cross-contamination and a sequencing artifact, a later analysis dropped 450 to 600 nucleotide sequences that were highly shared and had low generation probability. For each public chain, a later analysis derived a clonal expansion index from normalized ranks of inferred template counts within each repertoire. In a later analysis, generation probabilities were computed with a VDJ recombination model fitted to out-of-frame rearrangements, and the resulting probabilities were checked against IGoR. In a later analysis, hypergeometric tests were used to score TCR-TCR, TCR-HLA and TCR-CMV co-occurrence, with a repertoire-size bias correction applied to TCR pairs. In a later analysis, false discovery rates were estimated by permuting HLA or CMV assignments 20 times. In a later analysis, co-occurring TCRs were grouped using DBSCAN, with TCRdist sequence similarity added in when clustering inside HLA-allele-positive subsets. Repertoires with fewer than 30,000 or more than 120,000 public chains, plus five repertoires with anomalous nucleotide sharing, were excluded from co-occurrence clustering. The table comes from immuneACCESS by way of TCRdb, which keeps in-frame sequences with V and J called. Part of the clones is missing from these tables; in studies checked, under half for an unresolved V gene and the rest for unknown reasons. That table gives V, J and clone size, and the DNA gave D and trimming. The sample data list approximately 170,000 clones, and roughly four fifths of these were observed just once. Together, the top ten hold roughly 4.5% of the sample.

The data belong to a study of cytomegalovirus exposure and HLA in healthy donors (dated by TCRdb to 2017 to 2019). Broadly, across the study: According to an earlier analysis of around 600 of the donors, about 179 million T cells yielded some 110 million unique TCR beta sequences and about 300 Gb of sequence data. HLA typing included class I and class II loci at four-digit resolution. An early release covering about 600 HLA-typed donors comprised about 290 gigabases of sequencing data and approximately 85 million unique TCR sequences. Besides the first cohort of under 700 subjects, a separate validation cohort made up of some 110 different subjects was used. High-throughput TCR immunosequencing, statistical association of individual TCRs with disease status, and machine learning were combined to predict cytomegalovirus infection status. Rather than using new phenotypic data, the later analysis identified candidate immune exposures from TCR beta sequences and from how often those sequences occurred across donors. Every discovery cohort repertoire had been produced on one sequencing platform. The study aimed to test whether cataloging public T cell receptors could reveal signatures of past pathogen exposure. Using immunosequencing, the study profiled T cell repertoires from about 650 subjects and related those repertoires to cytomegalovirus serostatus. Alongside the repertoire data, information on donor age, sex, ethnicity and CMV serostatus was compiled. Among some 410 genotyped donors of the cohort, an average of about 220,000 unique TCR beta nucleotide sequences was sequenced per donor, of which roughly 18% were non-productive. To decide whether each TCR beta V gene segment behaved as functional or pseudogenic, an earlier analysis of approximately 590 of the donors relied on high-throughput TCR beta sequencing. Because of strong linkage in the cohort, roughly 5 DR-DQ haplotypes were treated as single units for association and clustering. The number of typed donors differed by locus: about 620-630 for A, B, C, DRB1 and DQB1; 500 to 550 for DQA1; approximately 600 for DPA1; and some 430 for DPB1. Of the 300 to 450 genotyped donors, around 81% fell in the genetic ancestry cluster associated with self-reported Caucasian donors. Genome-wide SNP genotypes for about three fifths of the roughly 670 donors were used in a later genetic analysis, which treated that subset as a discovery cohort. In a later analysis, previously published TCR beta repertoires from several hundred donors were re-analyzed and high-resolution HLA genotyping was added so that TCR occurrence patterns could be studied. Broader findings and caveats from the paper: In a later genetic analysis, a missense DCLRE1C variant was associated with V-gene and J-gene trimming of TCR beta chains, and the association was replicated in an independent cohort. The study listed over 150 TCR beta chains as associated with cytomegalovirus. For the cohort, immune exposure information was limited to CMV serostatus. Because the 87-base-pair reads could not distinguish some IMGT-functional V segments, including TRBV6-2 and TRBV6-3, those segments were excluded. According to a later analysis, parvovirus B19, influenza, CMV and Epstein-Barr virus appeared linked to several top co-occurrence clusters. Compared with the 666-donor mean, donors in an Asian-associated ancestry cluster had fewer N-insertions in productive TCRs, according to a later genetic analysis. When HLA alleles, especially DR and DQ, strongly co-occurred, attributing TCR associations to individual alleles was difficult. The authors suggested that the approach could potentially be extended to other disease states and immunological phenotypes. Because some donors lacked HLA typing at each locus, the association tests relied only on the typed subset. According to a later analysis, most CMV-associated TCR beta chains appeared to be HLA-restricted, and the HLA associations seemed to be driven largely by CMV exposure. At a false discovery rate of 0.05, a later analysis linked around 15,000 TCR beta sequences to specific HLA alleles. Most TCR sequences were observed very rarely across donors, whereas some public TCRs were present in many individuals. A cluster of highly shared sequence variants was judged likely to represent a technical artifact of the sequencing pipeline. A later analysis found that HLA-associated TCR beta chains were more clonally expanded and had lower generation probabilities than equally common non-associated chains. Only TCR beta chains were sequenced in this cohort, and the absence of alpha or paired-chain data limited detectable features. In a later analysis, the rate of TCR association differed among HLA loci, with DRB1 alleles having the most associated TCRs and HLA-C alleles having the fewest. Three of the identified cytomegalovirus-associated TCR beta chains were confirmed in vitro to be specific for cytomegalovirus antigens. Because counts were too low, seventeen rarely observed V segments, including chromosome 9 orphons, were left out of the earlier analysis of a few hundred of the donors. In both the original and validation cohorts, the classifier was reported to diagnose cytomegalovirus status with high specificity and sensitivity. In an earlier analysis of about 600 of the donors, most TCR beta V segments appeared in productive rearrangements about 87% or about 30% of the time, broadly matching IMGT annotations. A further reported finding was that TCR beta sequences accurately predicted the HLA-A and HLA-B alleles for most subjects in the first cohort. Linkage disequilibrium might explain the correlated functional status among segregating V segments, but an unknown experimental factor could not be ruled out. Sequencing depth was assumed to be roughly uniform across donors in the presence/absence analyses, though that assumption may not hold.

The V end gives up 0 bases and the J end 5 bases, leaving 8 bases in the junction not matched to a gene. For CDR1 and CDR2, the germline V gene lists SGHRS and YFSETQ. The CDR3 starts with the cysteine, ends with the phenylalanine, and has 17 residues. Only the CDR3 DNA is retained, 51 bases long and in frame from the first base. The cohort consisted of more than 650 healthy bone marrow donors. At the time of sampling, all cohort members were nominally healthy, though unrecorded immune exposures were likely present. The donor was CMV seropositive and belonged to the group of 250 to 300 seropositive cohort members. Each donor provided a peripheral blood sample, and peripheral blood mononuclear cells were used for TCR beta sequencing. Genomic DNA was extracted from the blood cell samples with the Qiagen DNeasy Blood Extraction Kit.

The source material was PBMCs. The V and J genes are TRBV5-1 and TRBJ2-1; 10 bases in between match TRBD2. This TCR derives from a man in his forties or fifties in good health and CMV-seropositive. At the DNA level, the sequence is TGCGCCAGCAGCTTGGGCAGCGGGGGGGCCCCCCACAATGAGCAGTTCTTC. The encoded protein is CASSLGSGGAPHNEQFF.